The rows below give T cell receptor beta chains drawn from one sample of a study of neurological immune-mediated disorders. Each CDR3 protein is one row after TCRdb ran MiXCR on the 5' RACE reads. The sample lists about 50,000 distinct CDR3 sequences, roughly 17% seen once, with about 4.2% in the top ten. Sequenced: PBMCs. Receptor source: a man in his fifties or sixties in good health. Both conserved end residues are part of each CDR3. The order of the fields is V gene, J gene, D gene, clone size, CDR3 DNA, CDR3 protein. D genes are given only for firm matches. Rows give clone size only sometimes, using once, few, many, or a class for an expanded clone.

V gene: TRBV25-1
J gene: TRBJ2-7
D gene: TRBD2
clone size: many
CDR3 DNA: TGTGCCCACAGAGGGCGGGGACTAGCATCCTACGAGCAGTACTTC
CDR3 protein: CAHRGRGLASYEQYF

V gene: TRBV7-2
J gene: TRBJ2-3
D gene: -
clone size: -
CDR3 DNA: TGTGCCAGCAGCCCGGGGGTGGGGGATACGCAGTATTTT
CDR3 protein: CASSPGVGDTQYF

V gene: TRBV5-1
J gene: TRBJ1-2
D gene: TRBD1
clone size: many
CDR3 DNA: TGCGCCAGCAGCTTGCCCGGACAGGGGGCGAAAGGCTACACCTTC
CDR3 protein: CASSLPGQGAKGYTF

V gene: TRBV9
J gene: TRBJ2-3
D gene: TRBD2
clone size: many
CDR3 DNA: TGTGCCAGCAGCCTACGGACTAGCGCTAGCACAGATACGCAGTATTTT
CDR3 protein: CASSLRTSASTDTQYF

V gene: TRBV7-3
J gene: TRBJ2-2
D gene: -
clone size: many
CDR3 DNA: TGTGCCAGCAGCTCGATAAAGACCCCTGTCGGGGAGCTGTTTTTT
CDR3 protein: CASSSIKTPVGELFF

V gene: TRBV5-6
J gene: TRBJ2-5
D gene: TRBD1
clone size: many
CDR3 DNA: TGTGCCAGCAGATACTACACAGGGGGGGAGACCCAGTACTTC
CDR3 protein: CASRYYTGGETQYF

V gene: TRBV7-2
J gene: TRBJ2-2
D gene: -
clone size: many
CDR3 DNA: TGTGCCAGCAGCTTAATTTTGGCGAGGGCCTCCGGGGAGCTGTTTTTT
CDR3 protein: CASSLILARASGELFF

V gene: TRBV7-6
J gene: TRBJ2-3
D gene: TRBD1
clone size: many
CDR3 DNA: TGTGCCAGCAGCAAACGACAGGGGATCTCAGATACGCAGTATTTT
CDR3 protein: CASSKRQGISDTQYF

V gene: TRBV5-1
J gene: TRBJ1-1
D gene: -
clone size: many
CDR3 DNA: TGCGCCAGCAGGGAAGGGACACCTATGAACACTGAAGCTTTCTTT
CDR3 protein: CASREGTPMNTEAFF

V gene: TRBV28
J gene: TRBJ2-6
D gene: -
clone size: -
CDR3 DNA: TGTGCCAGCAGTTTTCGGTACACCCTCATAGACGTCCTGACTTTC
CDR3 protein: CASSFRYTLIDVLTF